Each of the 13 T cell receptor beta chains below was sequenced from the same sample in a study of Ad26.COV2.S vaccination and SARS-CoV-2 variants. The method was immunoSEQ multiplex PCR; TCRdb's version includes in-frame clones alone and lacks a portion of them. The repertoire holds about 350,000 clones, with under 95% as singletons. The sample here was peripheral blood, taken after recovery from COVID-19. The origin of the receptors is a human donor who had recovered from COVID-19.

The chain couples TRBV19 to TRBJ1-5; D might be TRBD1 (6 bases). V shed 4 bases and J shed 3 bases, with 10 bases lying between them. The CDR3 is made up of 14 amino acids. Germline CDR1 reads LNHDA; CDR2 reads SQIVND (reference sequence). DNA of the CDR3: TGTGCCAGTAGTAAGGCAGGGGCCAATCAGCCCCAGCATTTT. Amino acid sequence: CASSKAGANQPQHF.

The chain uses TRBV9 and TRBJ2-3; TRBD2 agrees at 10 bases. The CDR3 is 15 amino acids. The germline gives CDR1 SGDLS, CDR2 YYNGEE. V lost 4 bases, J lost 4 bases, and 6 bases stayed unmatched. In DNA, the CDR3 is TGTGCCAGCAGCCACCCCGGGACTAGCGCAGATACGCAGTATTTT. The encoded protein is CASSHPGTSADTQYF.

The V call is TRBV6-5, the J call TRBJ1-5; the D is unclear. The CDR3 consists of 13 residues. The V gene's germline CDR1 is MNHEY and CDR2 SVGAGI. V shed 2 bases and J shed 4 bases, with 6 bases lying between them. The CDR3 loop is CASSYLQNQPQHF. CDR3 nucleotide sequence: TGTGCCAGCAGTTACCTCCAGAATCAGCCCCAGCATTTT.

CDR3 sequence (DNA): TGCGCCAGCAGCTTGGCCGTGACAGATCCTCCATTGAAAGAGACCCAGTACTTC. It translates to CASSLAVTDPPLKETQYF. This chain uses TRBV5-1 with TRBJ2-5; D is possibly TRBD1 (5 bases). The CDR3 totals 18 residues. The V gene's germline CDR1 is SGHRS and CDR2 YFSETQ. Trimming took off 0 bases at V and 3 bases at J, with 21 bases between the two ends.

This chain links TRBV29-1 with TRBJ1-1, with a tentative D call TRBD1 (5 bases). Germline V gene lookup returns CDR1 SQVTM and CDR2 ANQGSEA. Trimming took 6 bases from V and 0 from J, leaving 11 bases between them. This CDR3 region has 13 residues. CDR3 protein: CSVGDSLNTEAFF. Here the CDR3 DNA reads TGCAGCGTCGGAGACAGCCTGAACACTGAAGCTTTCTTT.

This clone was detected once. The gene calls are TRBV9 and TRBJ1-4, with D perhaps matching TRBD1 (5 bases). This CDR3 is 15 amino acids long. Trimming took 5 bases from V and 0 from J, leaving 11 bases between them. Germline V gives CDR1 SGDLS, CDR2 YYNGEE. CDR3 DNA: TGTGCCAGCAGTCCTACAGGTACAACTAATGAAAAACTGTTTTTT. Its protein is CASSPTGTTNEKLFF.

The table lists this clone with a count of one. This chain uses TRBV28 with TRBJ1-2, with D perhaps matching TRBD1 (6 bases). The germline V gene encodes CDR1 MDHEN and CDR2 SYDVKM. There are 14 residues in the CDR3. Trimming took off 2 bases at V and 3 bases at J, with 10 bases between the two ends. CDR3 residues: CASSLETGDYGYTF. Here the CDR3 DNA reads TGTGCCAGCAGTTTAGAGACAGGAGACTATGGCTACACCTTC.

In DNA form, the CDR3 reads TGTGCCAGCAGGGGGGCTGGGGCAGGGGATACTGAAGCTTTCTTT. It translates to CASRGAGAGDTEAFF. The chain joins TRBV6-5 to TRBJ1-1; D perhaps matches TRBD1 (6 bases). Germline lookup yields CDR1 MNHEY and CDR2 SVGAGI. The CDR3 has 15 amino acids. V was cut by 6 bases and J by 5 bases, with 19 bases left in between.

DNA for the CDR3: TGTGCCAGCAGTTACGGGCAGGGCGGCACTGAAGCTTTCTTT. Translation: CASSYGQGGTEAFF. This chain uses TRBV6-5 with TRBJ1-1; D is possibly TRBD1 (5 bases). Germline loops: CDR1 MNHEY, CDR2 SVGAGI. The V and J ends lost 2 bases and 4 bases respectively, with 11 bases between them. The CDR3 length is 14 residues.

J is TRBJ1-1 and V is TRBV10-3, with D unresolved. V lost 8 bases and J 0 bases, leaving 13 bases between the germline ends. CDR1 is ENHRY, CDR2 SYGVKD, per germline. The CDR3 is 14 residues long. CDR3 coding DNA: TGTGCCATCCGGGCCAGCCCTTTGAACACTGAAGCTTTCTTT. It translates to CAIRASPLNTEAFF.

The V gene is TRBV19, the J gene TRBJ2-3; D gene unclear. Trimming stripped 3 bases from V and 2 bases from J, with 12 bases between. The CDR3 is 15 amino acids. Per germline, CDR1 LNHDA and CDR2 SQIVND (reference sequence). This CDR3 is CASSMLAAPTDTQYF. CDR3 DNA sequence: TGTGCCAGTAGTATGCTTGCAGCGCCCACAGATACGCAGTATTTT. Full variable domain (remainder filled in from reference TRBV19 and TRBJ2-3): DGGITQSPKYLFRKEGQNVTLSCEQNLNHDAMYWYRQDPGQGLRLIYYSQIVNDFQKGDIAEGYSVSREKKESFPLTVTSAQKNPTAFYLCASSMLAAPTDTQYFGPGTRLTVL.

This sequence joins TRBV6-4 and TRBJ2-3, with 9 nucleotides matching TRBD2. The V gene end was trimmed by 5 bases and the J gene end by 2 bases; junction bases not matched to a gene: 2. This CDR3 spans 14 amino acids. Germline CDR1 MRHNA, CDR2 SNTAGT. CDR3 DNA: TGTGCCAGCAGTATAGCGGGGGACACAGATACGCAGTATTTT. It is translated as CASSIAGDTDTQYF.

CDR3 sequence (DNA): TGTGCCAGCTCACCAGGGCTTGAAGCTTTCTTT. Translating gives CASSPGLEAFF. The chain is built from TRBV18 and TRBJ1-1; D is uncertain. V gave up 2 bases and J gave up 7 bases, with 5 bases separating them. Germline loops: CDR1 KGHSH, CDR2 LQKENI. The CDR3 has 11 residues.